This T cell receptor beta chain was obtained from a study of blood T cells in healthy people across ages. The study drew donors from healthy Caucasian individuals in Russia aged about 6 to 100. Combining a sample-barcoded 5' primer with a J-beta primer mix, a second PCR ran for 7 to 11 cycles. TCRdb re-derived calls from the 5' RACE reads in MiXCR, one entry per CDR3 protein. The sample records hundreds of thousands of distinct CDR3 sequences, more than 45% being singletons. In this sample, this clonotype turned up a few times. Antigen unknown. Study observations and caveats: The recorded TCR beta diversity per million T cells decreased in a roughly linear manner with age. More naive CD4+ cells and higher diversity were found in long-lived than in aged donors.

This CDR3 is built from 13 residues. Germline V gene data show CDR1 as SQVTM and CDR2 as ANQGSEA. V lost 6 bases to trimming and J lost 2 bases, with 13 bases between them. The TCR was taken from a woman of 80 years or more in good health. Sequencing was performed on blood. This chain connects TRBV29-1 to TRBJ1-2; tentatively, D is TRBD1 (5 bases). In DNA, the CDR3 is TGCAGCGTAGACCAAGACAGAAACTATGGCTACACCTTC. It translates to CSVDQDRNYGYTF.